A selection of T cell receptor beta chains follows, all from one sample in a study of cytomegalovirus exposure and HLA in healthy donors. The assay was immunoSEQ multiplex PCR, and TCRdb's table has in-frame clones only and misses some. The sample shows over 150,000 clones, approximately 70% of them seen only once. Source material: PBMCs. These receptors were obtained from a woman aged 30 to 39 in good health and CMV-seropositive. The CDR3 runs from the conserved cysteine through the conserved F or W. D genes are given only for firm matches. Some rows have no size entry. The others give once, few or many, or a class for an expanded clone.

>TRBD2|-|TRBJ2-7|12|TRBV19
TGTGCCAGTAGCGGGAGGGCTTACGAGCAGTACTTC
CASSGRAYEQYF
>-|-|TRBJ2-1|15|TRBV15
TGTGCCACCAGCAGAGATACGGGGACTTACAATGAGCAGTTCTTC
CATSRDTGTYNEQFF
>-|-|TRBJ1-4|15|TRBV28
TGTGCCAGCAGTTCCTATGCCCCCCAAAATGAAAAACTGTTTTTT
CASSSYAPQNEKLFF
>-|-|TRBJ2-1|16|TRBV5-6
TGTGCCAGCAGCGCCTCTGGGCTAGCGCCTCACAATGAGCAGTTCTTC
CASSASGLAPHNEQFF
>-|few|TRBJ1-1|12|TRBV6-5
TGTGCCAGCAGTCAGGGGTACACTGAAGCTTTCTTT
CASSQGYTEAFF
>-|-|TRBJ1-5|15|TRBV2
TGTGCCAGCAGTGAAAAAACAGGTCCTAATCAGCCCCAGCATTTT
CASSEKTGPNQPQHF
>TRBD2|-|TRBJ2-3|17|TRBV9
TGTGCCAGCAGCGTCGGGCCCAGCGGGAGGGCCCCAGATACGCAGTATTTT
CASSVGPSGRAPDTQYF
>TRBD1|-|TRBJ1-2|15|TRBV19
TGTGCCAGTAGTACCAGGGGGGTAGATAACTATGGCTACACCTTC
CASSTRGVDNYGYTF
>TRBD1|-|TRBJ1-3|14|TRBV5-1
TGCGCCAGCAGTGTGACAGGGGACGGAAACACCATATATTTT
CASSVTGDGNTIYF
>TRBD1|-|TRBJ1-5|15|TRBV6-1
TGTGCCAGCAGTGAAGCGGGACAGGGGGCTCAGCCCCAGCATTTT
CASSEAGQGAQPQHF
>-|-|TRBJ2-5|12|TRBV11-2
TGTGCCAGCAGCTTAGAGTCGGAGACCCAGTACTTC
CASSLESETQYF
>TRBD1|-|TRBJ1-3|15|TRBV5-1
TGCGCCAGCAGCCTCTGGACAGGGGCTGGAAACACCATATATTTT
CASSLWTGAGNTIYF
>-|-|TRBJ1-5|15|TRBV19
TGTGCCAGTAGTCTCCGGGCCGTAGGCGGGCAGCCCCAGCATTTT
CASSLRAVGGQPQHF
>-|-|TRBJ2-7|15|TRBV27
TGTGCCAGCAGTTTGCGGCAGGGGCTACCCTACGAGCAGTACTTC
CASSLRQGLPYEQYF
>-|-|TRBJ2-7|12|TRBV29-1
TGCAGCGTTGGGACTGCCTCCTACGAGCAGTACTTC
CSVGTASYEQYF
>TRBD1|-|TRBJ2-7|12|TRBV27
TGTGCCAGCAGTTTGACAGGGAACGAGCAGTACTTC
CASSLTGNEQYF
>-|-|TRBJ2-7|14|TRBV11-2
TGTGCCAGCAGCTCCCTCCGGAGGGCTTGGGAGCAGTACTTC
CASSSLRRAWEQYF
>-|-|TRBJ2-2|17|TRBV27
TGTGCCAGCAGTTTATCGTTGGGGCCAGGACCCACCGGGGAGCTGTTTTTT
CASSLSLGPGPTGELFF
>-|-|TRBJ1-1|13|TRBV10-1
TGCGCCTTAAAAAATCCTACGCTTATTGAGGCTTTCTTT
CALKNPTLIEAFF
>-|few|TRBJ1-5|14|TRBV28
TGTGCCAGCATACTAACAGGGTCCCGACAGCCCCAGCATTTT
CASILTGSRQPQHF
>-|-|TRBJ1-2|16|TRBV28
TGTGCCAGCAGTTTCCACAGCCTCACAGGGTACTATGGCTACACCTTC
CASSFHSLTGYYGYTF
>-|-|TRBJ2-1|16|TRBV5-6
TGTGCCAGCAGCTTGGTCCACGCCAGCTCCTACAATGAGCAGTTCTTC
CASSLVHASSYNEQFF
>-|few|TRBJ1-5|15|TRBV28
TGTGCCAGCAGAGGCCCATGGGGCTCCAATCAGCCCCAGCATTTT
CASRGPWGSNQPQHF
>-|-|TRBJ2-5|14|TRBV7-9
TGTGCCAGCAGCAAGATGGACAGCCGACGGACCCAGTACTTC
CASSKMDSRRTQYF
>TRBD2|once|TRBJ2-3|17|TRBV5-6
TGTGCCAGCAGCTTGGTGGGTCTGGCGGGAGGGGAAGATACGCAGTATTTT
CASSLVGLAGGEDTQYF
>TRBD2|-|TRBJ2-1|17|TRBV6-1
TGTGCCAGCAGTGCAAAAGCGGGAGGGGTATCCTACAATGAGCAGTTCTTC
CASSAKAGGVSYNEQFF
>TRBD1|-|TRBJ1-2|15|TRBV6-5
TGTGCCAGCAGTTCCCCCGGACAGGGGGGCTATGGCTACACCTTC
CASSSPGQGGYGYTF
>TRBD1|-|TRBJ1-2|12|TRBV10-2
TGCGCCAGCAGTGAAGGACAGGGGGGCTACACCTTC
CASSEGQGGYTF
>TRBD2|-|TRBJ2-1|14|TRBV4-2
TGTGCCAGCAGTTCTAGCGGGAGGGGAAATGAGCAGTTCTTC
CASSSSGRGNEQFF
>TRBD2|-|TRBJ2-7|15|TRBV10-3
TGTGCCATCAGTGAGGGGCTAGCGGGATCGGGGGAGCAGTACTTC
CAISEGLAGSGEQYF
>-|-|TRBJ1-2|13|TRBV5-1
TGCGCCAGCAGCTTTGGCAGGGGCGATGGCTACACCTTC
CASSFGRGDGYTF
>TRBD2|-|TRBJ2-3|16|TRBV7-9
TGTGCCAGCAGCTCAGATTTAGCGGGTTCGGCAGATACGCAGTATTTT
CASSSDLAGSADTQYF
>-|-|TRBJ2-3|15|TRBV9
TGTGCCAGCAGCTACCGAGGGACTGCAACAGATACGCAGTATTTT
CASSYRGTATDTQYF
>TRBD1|few|TRBJ1-1|14|TRBV5-4
TGTGCCAGCAGCCCAAGACAGGGTTACTATGAAGCTTTCTTT
CASSPRQGYYEAFF
>-|few|TRBJ1-2|19|TRBV4-1
TGCGCCAGCAGCCAAGTGACCAGGGGATTCTCAAATCGTAACTATGGCTACACCTTC
CASSQVTRGFSNRNYGYTF
>-|once|TRBJ2-7|10|TRBV6-1
TGTGCCACCCTCCGCTACGAGCAGTACTTC
CATLRYEQYF
>TRBD2|-|TRBJ2-1|17|TRBV7-6
TGTGCCAGCAGCTTAGTGGGGGGACTAGCGGGAAGGAATGAGCAGTTCTTC
CASSLVGGLAGRNEQFF
>TRBD1|-|TRBJ1-6|15|TRBV27
TGTGCCAGCAGTTTTGCCGGGACAGATAATTCACCCCTCCACTTT
CASSFAGTDNSPLHF
>TRBD2|few|TRBJ2-7|16|TRBV11-2
TGTGCCAGCAGCGGGTGGACTAGCGGGTCTGGTTACGAGCAGTACTTC
CASSGWTSGSGYEQYF
>-|-|TRBJ1-1|14|TRBV7-2
TGTGCCAGCAGCTTGGGCGAGACGAACACTGAAGCTTTCTTT
CASSLGETNTEAFF
>TRBD1|-|TRBJ1-2|15|TRBV6-1
TGTGCCAGCGGAGGAAAGGGACAGTGGGACTATGGCTACACCTTC
CASGGKGQWDYGYTF